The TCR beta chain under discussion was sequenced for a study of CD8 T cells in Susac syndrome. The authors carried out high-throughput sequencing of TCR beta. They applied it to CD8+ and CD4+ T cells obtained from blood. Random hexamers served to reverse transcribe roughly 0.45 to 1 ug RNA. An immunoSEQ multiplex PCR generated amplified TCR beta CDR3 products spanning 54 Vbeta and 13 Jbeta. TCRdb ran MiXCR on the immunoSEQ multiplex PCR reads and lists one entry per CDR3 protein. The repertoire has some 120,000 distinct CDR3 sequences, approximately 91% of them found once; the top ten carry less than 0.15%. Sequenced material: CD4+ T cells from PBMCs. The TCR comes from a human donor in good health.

The CDR3 is CASSDGRAGGPETQYF. The DNA of the CDR3 is TGTGCCAGCAGCGATGGTAGGGCGGGGGGGCCTGAGACCCAGTACTTC. The chain recombines TRBV12-3 or TRBV12-4 with TRBJ2-5; 9 bases align to TRBD2. CDR3 length equals 16 residues. V trimming: 6 bases; J trimming: 5 bases; junction bases outside the gene matches: 13.